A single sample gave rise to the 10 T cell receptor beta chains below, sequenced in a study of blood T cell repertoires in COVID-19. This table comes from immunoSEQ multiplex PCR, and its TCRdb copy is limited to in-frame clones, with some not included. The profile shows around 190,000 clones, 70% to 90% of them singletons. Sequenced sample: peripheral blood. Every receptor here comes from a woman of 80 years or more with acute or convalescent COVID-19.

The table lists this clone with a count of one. CDR3 protein: CASSSRSTTNEKLFF. The CDR3 DNA follows: TGTGCCAGCAGCTCGCGGTCTACAACTAATGAAAAACTGTTTTTT. The chain links TRBV7-2 to TRBJ1-4; D unresolved. CDR1 and CDR2 (germline): SGHTA, FQGNSA. The germline V and J ends were trimmed by 4 bases and 0 bases, with 9 bases remaining between them. The CDR3 loop spans 15 amino acids.

The CDR3 DNA sequence: TGTGCCACCAGCAGAGATCCACAGGGCGGTACCGGGGAGCTGTTTTTT. It specifies CATSRDPQGGTGELFF. This sequence joins TRBV15 and TRBJ2-2; TRBD1 is a possible D gene (6 bases). This CDR3 is built from 16 residues. Germline lookup yields CDR1 LNHNV and CDR2 YYDKDF (reference sequence). V lost 0 bases, J lost 5 bases, and 13 bases lay in between.

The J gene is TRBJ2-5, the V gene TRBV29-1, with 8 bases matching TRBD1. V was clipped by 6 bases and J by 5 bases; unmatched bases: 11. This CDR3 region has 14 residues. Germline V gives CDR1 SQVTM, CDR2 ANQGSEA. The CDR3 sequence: CSVGTGAPRETQYF. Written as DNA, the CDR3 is TGCAGCGTAGGGACAGGTGCCCCCCGGGAGACCCAGTACTTC.

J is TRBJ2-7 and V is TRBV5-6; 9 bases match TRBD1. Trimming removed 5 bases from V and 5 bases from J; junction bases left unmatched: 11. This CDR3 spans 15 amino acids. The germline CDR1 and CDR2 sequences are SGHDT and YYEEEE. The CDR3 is CASSKLLRQGDEQYF. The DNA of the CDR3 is TGTGCCAGCAGTAAACTTCTACGACAGGGGGACGAGCAGTACTTC.

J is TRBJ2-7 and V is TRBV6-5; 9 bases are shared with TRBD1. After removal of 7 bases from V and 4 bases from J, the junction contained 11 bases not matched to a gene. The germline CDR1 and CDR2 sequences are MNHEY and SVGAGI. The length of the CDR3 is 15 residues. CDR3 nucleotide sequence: TGTGCCAGCATTCGAACCGCCGGGACAGGGTACGAGCAGTACTTC. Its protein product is CASIRTAGTGYEQYF.

CDR3 protein: CASSLTAGGSGANVLTF. The CDR3, as DNA: TGTGCCAGCAGCTTGACGGCAGGGGGAAGTGGGGCCAACGTCCTGACTTTC. The chain is built from TRBV5-6 and TRBJ2-6, with TRBD1 identical over 7 bases. V was pared by 1 base and J by 3 bases, with 7 bases of the junction left unmatched. The CDR3 is made up of 17 amino acids. The germline gives CDR1 SGHDT, CDR2 YYEEEE.

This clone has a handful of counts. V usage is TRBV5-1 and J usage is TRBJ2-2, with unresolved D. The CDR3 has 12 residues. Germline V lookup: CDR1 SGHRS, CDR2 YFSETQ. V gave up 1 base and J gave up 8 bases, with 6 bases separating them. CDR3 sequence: CASSLQAGELFF. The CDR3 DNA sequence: TGCGCCAGCAGCTTGCAAGCGGGGGAGCTGTTTTTT.

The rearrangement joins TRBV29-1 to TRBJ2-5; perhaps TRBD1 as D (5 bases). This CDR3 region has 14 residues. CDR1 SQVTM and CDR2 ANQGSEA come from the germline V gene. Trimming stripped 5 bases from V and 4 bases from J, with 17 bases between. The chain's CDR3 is CSVLPGAVGETQYF. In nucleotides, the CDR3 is TGCAGCGTTCTACCTGGGGCAGTAGGAGAGACCCAGTACTTC.

This chain's CDR3 is CASTLDSNEQFF. Written as DNA, the CDR3 is TGTGCCAGCACCCTAGACAGCAATGAGCAGTTCTTC. The chain has TRBV5-4 and TRBJ2-1; tentatively, D is TRBD1 (5 bases). This CDR3 region has 12 residues. Deletions cut 6 bases from V and 6 bases from J, with 10 bases between. Looked up from germline, CDR1 is SGHNT and CDR2 is YYREEE (reference sequence).

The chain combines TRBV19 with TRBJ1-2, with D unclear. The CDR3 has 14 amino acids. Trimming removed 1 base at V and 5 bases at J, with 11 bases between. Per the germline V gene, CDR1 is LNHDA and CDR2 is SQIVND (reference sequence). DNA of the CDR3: TGTGCCAGTAGTATAGGTACTGTTAATTATGGCTACACCTTC. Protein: CASSIGTVNYGYTF.